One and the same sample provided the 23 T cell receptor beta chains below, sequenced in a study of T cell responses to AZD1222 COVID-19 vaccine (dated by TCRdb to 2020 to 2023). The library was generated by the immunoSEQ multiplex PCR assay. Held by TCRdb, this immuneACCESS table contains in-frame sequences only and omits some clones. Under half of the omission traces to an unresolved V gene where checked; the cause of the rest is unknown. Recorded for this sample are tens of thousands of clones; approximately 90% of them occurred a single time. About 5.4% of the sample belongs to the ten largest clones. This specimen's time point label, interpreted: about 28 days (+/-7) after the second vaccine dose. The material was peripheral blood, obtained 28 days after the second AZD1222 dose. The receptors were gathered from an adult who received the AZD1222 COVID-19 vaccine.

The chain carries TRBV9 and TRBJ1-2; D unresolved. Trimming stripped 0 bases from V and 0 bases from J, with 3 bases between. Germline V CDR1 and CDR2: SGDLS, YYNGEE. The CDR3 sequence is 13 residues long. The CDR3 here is CASSVDTNYGYTF. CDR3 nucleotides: TGTGCCAGCAGCGTAGATACTAACTATGGCTACACCTTC.

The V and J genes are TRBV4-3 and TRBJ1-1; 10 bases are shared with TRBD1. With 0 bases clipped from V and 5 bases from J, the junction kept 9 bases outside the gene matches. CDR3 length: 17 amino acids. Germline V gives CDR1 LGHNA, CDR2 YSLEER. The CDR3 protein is CASSQDTGTGAETEAFF. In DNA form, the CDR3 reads TGCGCCAGCAGCCAAGATACGGGGACAGGGGCAGAGACTGAAGCTTTCTTT.

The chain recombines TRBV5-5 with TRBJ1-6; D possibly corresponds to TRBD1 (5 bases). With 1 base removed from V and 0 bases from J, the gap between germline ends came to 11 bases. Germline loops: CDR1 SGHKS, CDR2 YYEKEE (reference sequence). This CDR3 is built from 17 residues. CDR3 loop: CASSLRDLVSYNSPLHF. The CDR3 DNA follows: TGTGCCAGCAGCTTGAGGGACTTAGTCTCCTATAATTCACCCCTCCACTTT. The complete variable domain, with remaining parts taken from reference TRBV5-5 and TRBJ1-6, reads DAGVTQSPTHLIKTRGQQVTLRCSPISGHKSVSWYQQVLGQGPQFIFQYYEKEERGRGNFPDRFSARQFPNYSSELNVNALLLGDSALYLCASSLRDLVSYNSPLHFGNGTRLTVT.

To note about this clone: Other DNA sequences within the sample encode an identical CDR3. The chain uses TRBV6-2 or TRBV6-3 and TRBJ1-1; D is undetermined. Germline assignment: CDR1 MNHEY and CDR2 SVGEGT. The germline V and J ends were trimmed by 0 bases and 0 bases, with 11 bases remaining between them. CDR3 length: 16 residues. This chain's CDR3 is CASSYSSPRMNTEAFF. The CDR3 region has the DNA TGTGCCAGCAGTTACTCGAGTCCGAGAATGAACACTGAAGCTTTCTTT.

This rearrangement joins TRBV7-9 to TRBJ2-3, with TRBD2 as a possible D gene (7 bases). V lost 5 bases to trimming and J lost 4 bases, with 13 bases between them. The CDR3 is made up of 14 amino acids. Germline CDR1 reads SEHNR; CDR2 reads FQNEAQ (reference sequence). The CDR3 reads CASSLGGLADTQYF. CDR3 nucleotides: TGTGCCAGCAGCCTCGGGGGGCTCGCAGATACGCAGTATTTT.

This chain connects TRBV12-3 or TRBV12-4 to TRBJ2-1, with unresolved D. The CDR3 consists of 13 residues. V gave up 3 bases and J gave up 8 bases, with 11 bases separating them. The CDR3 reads CASSFSQIHEQFF. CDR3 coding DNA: TGTGCCAGCAGTTTCTCACAGATCCATGAGCAGTTCTTC.

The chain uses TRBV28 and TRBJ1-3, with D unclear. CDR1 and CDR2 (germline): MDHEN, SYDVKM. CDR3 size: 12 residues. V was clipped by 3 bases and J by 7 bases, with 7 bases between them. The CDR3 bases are TGTGCCAGCAGTTTTACGAGGAACACCATATATTTT. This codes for CASSFTRNTIYF.

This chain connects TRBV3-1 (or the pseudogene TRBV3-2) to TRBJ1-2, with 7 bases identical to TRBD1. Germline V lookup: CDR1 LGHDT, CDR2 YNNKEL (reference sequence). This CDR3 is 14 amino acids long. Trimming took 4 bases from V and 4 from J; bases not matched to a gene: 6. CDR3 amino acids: CASSPTQGSYGYTF. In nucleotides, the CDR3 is TGTGCCAGCAGCCCCACACAGGGGAGCTATGGCTACACCTTC.

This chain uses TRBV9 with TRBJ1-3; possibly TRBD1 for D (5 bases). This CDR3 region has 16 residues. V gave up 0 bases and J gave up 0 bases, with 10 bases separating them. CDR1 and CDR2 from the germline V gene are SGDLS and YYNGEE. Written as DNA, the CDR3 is TGTGCCAGCAGCGTAGGCGCCGGGACCTCTGGAAACACCATATATTTT. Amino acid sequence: CASSVGAGTSGNTIYF.

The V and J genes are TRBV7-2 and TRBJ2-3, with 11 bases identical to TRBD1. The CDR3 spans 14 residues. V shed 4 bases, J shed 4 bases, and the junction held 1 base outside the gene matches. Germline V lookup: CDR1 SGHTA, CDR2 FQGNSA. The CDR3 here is CASSSGQGADTQYF. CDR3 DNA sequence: TGTGCCAGCAGCTCGGGACAGGGGGCAGATACGCAGTATTTT.

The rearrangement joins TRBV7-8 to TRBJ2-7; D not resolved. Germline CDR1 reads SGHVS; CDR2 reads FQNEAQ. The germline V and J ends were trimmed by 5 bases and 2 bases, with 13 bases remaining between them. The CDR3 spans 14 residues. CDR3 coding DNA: TGTGCCAGCAGCAAGACTGACGGTGCCTACGAGCAGTACTTC. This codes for CASSKTDGAYEQYF. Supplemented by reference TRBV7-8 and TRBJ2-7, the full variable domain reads GAGVSQSPRYKVAKRGQDVALRCDPISGHVSLFWYQQALGQGPEFLTYFQNEAQLDKSGLPSDRFFAERPEGSVSTLKIQRTQQEDSAVYLCASSKTDGAYEQYFGPGTRLTVT.

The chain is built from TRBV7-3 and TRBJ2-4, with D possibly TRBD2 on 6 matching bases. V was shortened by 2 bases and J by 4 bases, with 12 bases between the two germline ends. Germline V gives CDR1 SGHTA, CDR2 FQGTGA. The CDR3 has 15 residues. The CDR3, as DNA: TGTGCCAGCAGCTTAGAACCACGGGGGAAAAACATTCAGTACTTC. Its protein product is CASSLEPRGKNIQYF. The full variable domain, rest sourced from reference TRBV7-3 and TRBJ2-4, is GAGVSQTPSNKVTEKGKYVELRCDPISGHTALYWYRQSLGQGPEFLIYFQGTGAADDSGLPNDRFFAVRPEGSVSTLKIQRTERGDSAVYLCASSLEPRGKNIQYFGAGTRLSVL.

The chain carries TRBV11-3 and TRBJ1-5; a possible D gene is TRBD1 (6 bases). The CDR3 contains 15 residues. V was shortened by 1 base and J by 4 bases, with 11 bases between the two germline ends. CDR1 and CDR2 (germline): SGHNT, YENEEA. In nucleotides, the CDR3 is TGTGCCAGCAGCTTAGGAAGGGGGGAGAATCAGCCCCAGCATTTT. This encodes CASSLGRGENQPQHF.

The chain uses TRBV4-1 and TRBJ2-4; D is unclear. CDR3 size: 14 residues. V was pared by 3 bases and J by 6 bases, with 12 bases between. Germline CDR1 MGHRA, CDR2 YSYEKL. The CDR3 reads CASSHPTELNIQYF. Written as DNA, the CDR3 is TGCGCCAGCAGCCATCCAACAGAATTAAACATTCAGTACTTC.

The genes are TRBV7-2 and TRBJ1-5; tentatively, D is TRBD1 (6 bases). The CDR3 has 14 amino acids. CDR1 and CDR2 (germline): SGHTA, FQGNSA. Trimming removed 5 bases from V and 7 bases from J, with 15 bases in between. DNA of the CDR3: TGTGCCAGCAGCCCATACAGGGTAGGACAGCCCCAGCATTTT. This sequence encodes CASSPYRVGQPQHF.

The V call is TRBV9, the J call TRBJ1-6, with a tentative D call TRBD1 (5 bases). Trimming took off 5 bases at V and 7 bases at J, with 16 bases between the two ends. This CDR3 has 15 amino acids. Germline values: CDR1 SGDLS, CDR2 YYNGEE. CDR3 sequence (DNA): TGTGCCAGCAGTGCATCGACAGACACCAATTCACCCCTCCACTTT. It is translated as CASSASTDTNSPLHF.

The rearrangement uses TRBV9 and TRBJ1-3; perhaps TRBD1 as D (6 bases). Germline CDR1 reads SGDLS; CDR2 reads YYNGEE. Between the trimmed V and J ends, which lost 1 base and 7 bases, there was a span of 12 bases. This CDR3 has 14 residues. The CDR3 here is CASSVSQGTNTIYF. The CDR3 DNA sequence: TGTGCCAGCAGCGTATCACAGGGAACGAACACCATATATTTT.

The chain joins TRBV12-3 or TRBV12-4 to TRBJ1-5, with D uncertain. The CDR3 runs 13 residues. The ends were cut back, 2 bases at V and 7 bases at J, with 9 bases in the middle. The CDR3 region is CASSLMVVQPQHF. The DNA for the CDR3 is TGTGCCAGCAGTTTAATGGTGGTCCAGCCCCAGCATTTT.

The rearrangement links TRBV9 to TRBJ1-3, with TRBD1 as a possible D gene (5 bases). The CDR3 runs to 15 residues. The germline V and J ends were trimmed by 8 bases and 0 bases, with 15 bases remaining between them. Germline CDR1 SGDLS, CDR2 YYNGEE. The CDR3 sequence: CASRGTANSGNTIYF. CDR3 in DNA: TGTGCCAGTCGAGGGACCGCTAACTCTGGAAACACCATATATTTT.

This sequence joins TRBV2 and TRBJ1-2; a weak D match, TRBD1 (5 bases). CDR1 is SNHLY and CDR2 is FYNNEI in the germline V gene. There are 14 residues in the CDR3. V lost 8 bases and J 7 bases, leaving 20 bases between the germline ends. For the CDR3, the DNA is TGTGCCAGCCAGAAGATGGCAGGGTCGAGTGGCTACACCTTC. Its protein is CASQKMAGSSGYTF. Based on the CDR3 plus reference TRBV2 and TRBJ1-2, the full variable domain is EPEVTQTPSHQVTQMGQEVILRCVPISNHLYFYWYRQILGQKVEFLVSFYNNEISEKSEIFDDQFSVERPDGSNFTLKIRSTKLEDSAMYFCASQKMAGSSGYTFGSGTRLTVV.

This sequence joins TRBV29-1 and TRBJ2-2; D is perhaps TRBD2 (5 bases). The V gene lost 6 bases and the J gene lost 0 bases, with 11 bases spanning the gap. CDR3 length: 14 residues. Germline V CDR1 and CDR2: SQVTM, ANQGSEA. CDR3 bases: TGCAGCGTGCGAGGGCCCGCGAACACCGGGGAGCTGTTTTTT. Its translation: CSVRGPANTGELFF.

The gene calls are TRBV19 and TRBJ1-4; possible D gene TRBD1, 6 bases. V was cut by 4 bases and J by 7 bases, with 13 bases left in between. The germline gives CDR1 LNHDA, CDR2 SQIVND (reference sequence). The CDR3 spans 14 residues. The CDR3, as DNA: TGTGCCAGTAGTACCACAGGGTTCTTTGAAAAACTGTTTTTT. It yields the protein CASSTTGFFEKLFF. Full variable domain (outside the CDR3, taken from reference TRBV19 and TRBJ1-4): DGGITQSPKYLFRKEGQNVTLSCEQNLNHDAMYWYRQDPGQGLRLIYYSQIVNDFQKGDIAEGYSVSREKKESFPLTVTSAQKNPTAFYLCASSTTGFFEKLFFGSGTQLSVL.

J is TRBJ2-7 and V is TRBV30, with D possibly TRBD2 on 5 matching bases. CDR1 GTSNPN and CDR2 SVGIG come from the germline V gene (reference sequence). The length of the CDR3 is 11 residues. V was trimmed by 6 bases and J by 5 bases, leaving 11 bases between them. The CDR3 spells CACVGVNEQYF. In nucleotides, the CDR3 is TGTGCCTGCGTCGGGGTTAACGAGCAGTACTTC.